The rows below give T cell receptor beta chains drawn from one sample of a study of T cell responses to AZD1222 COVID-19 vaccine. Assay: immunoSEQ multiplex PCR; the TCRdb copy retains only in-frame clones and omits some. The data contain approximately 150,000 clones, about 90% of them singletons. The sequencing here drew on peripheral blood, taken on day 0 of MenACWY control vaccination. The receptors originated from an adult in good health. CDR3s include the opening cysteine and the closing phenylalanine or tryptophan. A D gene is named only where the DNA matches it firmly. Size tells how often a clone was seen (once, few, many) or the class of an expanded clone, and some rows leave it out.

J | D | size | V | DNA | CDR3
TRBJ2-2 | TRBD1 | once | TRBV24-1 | TGTGCCACCAGTAAGACGAACTCCGGGACAGCGAACACCGGGGAGCTGTTTTTT | CATSKTNSGTANTGELFF
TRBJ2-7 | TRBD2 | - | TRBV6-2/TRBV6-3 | TGTGCCAGCAGTTACGGGACTAGCGGGTCCCAGGCCTACGAGCAGTACTTC | CASSYGTSGSQAYEQYF
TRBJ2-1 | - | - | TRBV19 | TGTGCCAGTAGGTCAGGGGAGTTCAATGAGCAGTTCTTC | CASRSGEFNEQFF
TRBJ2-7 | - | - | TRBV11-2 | TGTGCCATCGGACCGCTATACGAGCAGTACTTC | CAIGPLYEQYF
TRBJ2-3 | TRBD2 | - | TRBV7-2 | TGTGCCAGCAGCCCGCAGACTAGCGGGAGGGGCACAGATACGCAGTATTTT | CASSPQTSGRGTDTQYF
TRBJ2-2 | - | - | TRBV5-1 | TGCGCCAGCAGCTTGTTTTTAGGGGGTCGGAGCACCGGGGAGCTGTTTTTT | CASSLFLGGRSTGELFF
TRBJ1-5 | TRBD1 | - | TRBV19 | TGTGCCAGTAGTGCCCTTGGACAGGGGGTCCGGTCCAGTCAGCCCCAGCATTTT | CASSALGQGVRSSQPQHF
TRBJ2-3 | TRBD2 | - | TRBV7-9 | TGTGCCAGCAGCTTAACTAGCGGGAGTGCAGATACGCAGTATTTT | CASSLTSGSADTQYF
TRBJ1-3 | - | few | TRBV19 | TGTGCCAGTAGCGTGGGGGGTCAAAACACCATATATTTT | CASSVGGQNTIYF
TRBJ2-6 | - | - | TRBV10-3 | TGTGCCATCAGTGAGGATTTTGTTACCGGGGCCAACGTCCTGACTTTC | CAISEDFVTGANVLTF
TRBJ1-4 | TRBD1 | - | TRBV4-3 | TGCGCCAGCAGCCATGCCCGGGACAGGAATAATGAAAAACTGTTTTTT | CASSHARDRNNEKLFF
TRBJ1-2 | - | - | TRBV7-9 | TGTGCCAGCAGCCCCCGGAGTCGATTCTATGGCTACACCTTC | CASSPRSRFYGYTF
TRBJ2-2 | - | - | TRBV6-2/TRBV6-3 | TGTGCCAGCAGTTACACGGGGCTAAGGTACACCGGGGAGCTGTTTTTT | CASSYTGLRYTGELFF